The source of this T cell receptor (beta chain) is a study of identifying expanded T cells in peripheral blood (dated by TCRdb to between 2018 and 2021). A note on the overall study: Four technical replicates, made by sequencing separate aliquots from the same pool of genomic DNA, were compared pairwise.

During the collection period, no infections or other immune events were recorded for the healthy donors. Blood repertoires from healthy donors were used as a training cohort for calibrating time-dependent variance in a beta-binomial model of differential abundance of T-cell clones. The training cohort included around 10 healthy donors, of whom 3 were female and 7 were male. On average the donors were around 44 years old, and their ages spanned 29 to 64 years. Whole blood was collected from each healthy donor at three time points spaced two weeks apart and obtained from a commercial supplier. Genomic DNA was extracted from unsorted whole blood for immunosequencing. The immunoSEQ Assay, which uses bias-controlled multiplex PCR amplification of genomic DNA, was used to profile TCRbeta CDR3 regions. The paper's data handling went like this. To quantify the absolute abundance of each unique TCRbeta CDR3 region, the sequences were collapsed and filtered. Differential abundance was tested with a binomial (Fisher-equivalent) model and with a beta-binomial model adding time-dependent variance fitted from healthy donors. Clones with fewer than 5 combined templates were removed, and a clone was called differentially abundant if the clone's Benjamini-Hochberg FDR was below 0.01. The form v = (b*log(k)+a)^2 was used to model beta-binomial variance as a function of total template count across the two samples. TCRdb stores this immuneACCESS table with in-frame sequences only. Part of the clones is absent; in the studies checked, under half of the shortfall reflects unresolved V genes, and no reason is known for the rest. The V and J calls and clone size were taken over from that table, and D and trimming were inferred from the DNA. The sample table lists some 100,000 clones, about 87% of them with a count of one. The top ten clonotypes cover about 8.6% of the sample.

With regard to this clone: What antigen it recognizes has not been identified. Nothing much larger sits one base from this clone, and base qualities are not available.

The research as a whole found: The binomial model flagged 0.9 to 1.5 differentially abundant clones between technical replicates but around 15 over roughly two weeks and under 25 over roughly 4 weeks. The authors expected that biological variance in healthy repertoires might rise further over much longer intervals, such as months to years. Variance in clone template counts between approximately two-week samples significantly increased with total template count across all healthy donors. The beta-binomial model significantly reduced the number of clones called differentially abundant and the false-positive rate across all healthy-donor time intervals.

CDR1 and CDR2 were assigned from the germline V gene as MNHNS and SASEGT. CDR3 length: 15 amino acids, cysteine to phenylalanine. Only the CDR3 portion is preserved as DNA: 45 bases, with reading frame beginning at the first base. V sheds 6 bases and J sheds 5 bases, leaving 16 bases between their ends. What was sequenced was blood. The clonotype was recovered from a person between 18 and 70 years old in good health. Recombination linked TRBV6-1 to TRBJ1-4, and possibly TRBD1, on 5 matching bases. Here the CDR3 is given as CASRLLGAINEKLFF. At the DNA level, the sequence is TGTGCCAGCAGGCTACTCGGGGCCATCAATGAAAAACTGTTTTTT.